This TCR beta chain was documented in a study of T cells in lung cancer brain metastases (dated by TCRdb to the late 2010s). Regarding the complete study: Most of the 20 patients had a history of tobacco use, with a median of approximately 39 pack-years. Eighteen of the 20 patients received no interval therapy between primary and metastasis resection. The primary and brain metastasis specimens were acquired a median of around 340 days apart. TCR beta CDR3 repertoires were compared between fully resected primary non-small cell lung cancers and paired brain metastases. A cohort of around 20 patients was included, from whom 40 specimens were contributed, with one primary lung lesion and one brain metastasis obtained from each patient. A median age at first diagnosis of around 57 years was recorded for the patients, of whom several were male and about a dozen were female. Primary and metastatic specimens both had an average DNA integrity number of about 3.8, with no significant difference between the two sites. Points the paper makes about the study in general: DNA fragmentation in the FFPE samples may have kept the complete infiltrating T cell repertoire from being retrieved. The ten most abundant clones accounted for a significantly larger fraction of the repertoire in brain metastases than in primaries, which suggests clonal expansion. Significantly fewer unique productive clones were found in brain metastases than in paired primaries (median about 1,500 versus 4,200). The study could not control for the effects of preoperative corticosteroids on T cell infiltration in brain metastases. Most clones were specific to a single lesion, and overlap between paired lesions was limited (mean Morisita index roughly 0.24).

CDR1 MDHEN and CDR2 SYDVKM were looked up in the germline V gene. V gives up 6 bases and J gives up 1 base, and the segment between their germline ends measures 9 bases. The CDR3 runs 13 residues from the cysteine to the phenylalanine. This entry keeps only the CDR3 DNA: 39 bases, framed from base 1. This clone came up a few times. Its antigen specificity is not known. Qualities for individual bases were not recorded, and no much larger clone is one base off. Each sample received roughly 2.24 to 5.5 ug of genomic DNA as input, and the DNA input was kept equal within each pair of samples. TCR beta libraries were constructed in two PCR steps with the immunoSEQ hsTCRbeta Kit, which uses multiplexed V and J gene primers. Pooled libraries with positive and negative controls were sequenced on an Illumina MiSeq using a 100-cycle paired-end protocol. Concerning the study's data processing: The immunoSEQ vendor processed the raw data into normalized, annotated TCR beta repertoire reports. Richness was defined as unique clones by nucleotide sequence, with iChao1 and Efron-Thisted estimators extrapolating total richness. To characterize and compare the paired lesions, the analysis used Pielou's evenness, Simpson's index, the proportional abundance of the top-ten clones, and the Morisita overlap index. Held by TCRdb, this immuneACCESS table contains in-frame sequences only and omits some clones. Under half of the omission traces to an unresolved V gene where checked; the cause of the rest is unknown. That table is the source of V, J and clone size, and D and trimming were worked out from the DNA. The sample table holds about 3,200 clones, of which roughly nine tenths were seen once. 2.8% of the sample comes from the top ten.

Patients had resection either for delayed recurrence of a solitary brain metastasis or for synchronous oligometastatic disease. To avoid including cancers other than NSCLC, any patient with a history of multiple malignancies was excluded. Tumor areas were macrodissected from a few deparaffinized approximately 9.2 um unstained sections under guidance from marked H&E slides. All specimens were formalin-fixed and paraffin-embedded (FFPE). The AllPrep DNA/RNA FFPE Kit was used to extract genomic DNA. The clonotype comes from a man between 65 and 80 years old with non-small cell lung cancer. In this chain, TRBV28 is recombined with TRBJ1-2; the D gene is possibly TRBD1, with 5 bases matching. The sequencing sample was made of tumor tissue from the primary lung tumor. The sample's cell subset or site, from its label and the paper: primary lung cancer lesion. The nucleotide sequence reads TGTGCCAGCAGCATTGACAGTAACTATGGCTACACCTTC. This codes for CASSIDSNYGYTF.